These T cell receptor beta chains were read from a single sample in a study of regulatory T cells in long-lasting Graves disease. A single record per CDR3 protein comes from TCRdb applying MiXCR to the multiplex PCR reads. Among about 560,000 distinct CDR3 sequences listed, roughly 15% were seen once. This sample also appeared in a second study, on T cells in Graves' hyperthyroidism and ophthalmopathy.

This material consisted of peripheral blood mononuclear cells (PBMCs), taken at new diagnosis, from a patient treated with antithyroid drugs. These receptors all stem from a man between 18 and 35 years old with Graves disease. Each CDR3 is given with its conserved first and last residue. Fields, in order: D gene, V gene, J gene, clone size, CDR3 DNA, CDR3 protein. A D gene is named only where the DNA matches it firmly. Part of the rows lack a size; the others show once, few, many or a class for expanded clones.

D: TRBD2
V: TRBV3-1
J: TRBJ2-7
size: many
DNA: TGTGCCAGTAGCGGGAGGGCCTACGAGCAGTACTTC
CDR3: CASSGRAYEQYF

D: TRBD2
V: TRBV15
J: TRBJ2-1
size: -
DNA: TGTGCCACCAGCAGAACTAGCGGGAAACGGAATGAGCAGTTCTTC
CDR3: CATSRTSGKRNEQFF

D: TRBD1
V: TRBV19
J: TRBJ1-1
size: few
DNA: TGTGCCAGTAGCCGCCGGGACAGGCAAATAAGAGCTTTCTTT
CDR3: CASSRRDRQIRAFF

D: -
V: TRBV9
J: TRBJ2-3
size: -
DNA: TGTGCCAGCCGGGAGCCGAGCACAGATACGCAGTATTTT
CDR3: CASREPSTDTQYF

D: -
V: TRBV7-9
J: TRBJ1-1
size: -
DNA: TGTGCCAGCATCCTCCAGGGCACTGAAGCTTTCTTT
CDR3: CASILQGTEAFF

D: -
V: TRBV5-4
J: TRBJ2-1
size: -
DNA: TGTGCCACAGCGAAGGGGGGGAGTAGGGCCTACAATGAGCAGTTCTTC
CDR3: CATAKGGSRAYNEQFF

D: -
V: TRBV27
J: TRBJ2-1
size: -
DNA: TGTGCCAGCAGTATACAGACCGGTTCTCACAGGTTCTTC
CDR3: CASSIQTGSHRFF

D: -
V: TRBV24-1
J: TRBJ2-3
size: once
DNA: TGTGCCACCAGTGCCGCAGGAAGTCGAGATACGCAGTATTTT
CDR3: CATSAAGSRDTQYF

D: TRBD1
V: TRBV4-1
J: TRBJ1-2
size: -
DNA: TGCGCCAGCAGCCAAGAAGTGGACAGGGGCTATGGCTACACCTTC
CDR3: CASSQEVDRGYGYTF

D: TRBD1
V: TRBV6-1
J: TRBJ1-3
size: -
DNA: TGTGCCAGCAATCGACAGGGCCATCGAAACACCATATATTTT
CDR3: CASNRQGHRNTIYF

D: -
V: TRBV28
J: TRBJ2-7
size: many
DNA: TGTGCCATTGCCGCCGTGGCAGGGTCCTACGAGCAGTACTTC
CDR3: CAIAAVAGSYEQYF

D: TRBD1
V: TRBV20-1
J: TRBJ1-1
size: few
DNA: TGCAGTGCTAAAAAGGACAGGGTGAACACTGAAGCTTTCTTT
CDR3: CSAKKDRVNTEAFF

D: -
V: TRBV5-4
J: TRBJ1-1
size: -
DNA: TGTGCCAGCAGCTTAAACGGGGACATGAACACTGAAGCTTTCTTT
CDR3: CASSLNGDMNTEAFF

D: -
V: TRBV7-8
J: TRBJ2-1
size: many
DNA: TGTGCCAGCAGCCCCAGGTGGGGGGCATGGAACAATGAGCAGTTCTTC
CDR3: CASSPRWGAWNNEQFF

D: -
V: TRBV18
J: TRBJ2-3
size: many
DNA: TGTGCCAGCTCACCGGGCCCCAACACAGATACGCAGTATTTT
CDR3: CASSPGPNTDTQYF

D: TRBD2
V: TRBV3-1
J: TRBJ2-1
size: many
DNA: TGTGCCAGCAGCCAAGCGGGAGGCCACAATGAGCAGTTCTTC
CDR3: CASSQAGGHNEQFF

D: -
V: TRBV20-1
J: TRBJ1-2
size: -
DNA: TGCAGTGCTAGTAGGCCAGGGGATAATGGCTACACCTTC
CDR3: CSASRPGDNGYTF

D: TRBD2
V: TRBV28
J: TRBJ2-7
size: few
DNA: TGTGCCAGCAGTGGGGGGGGACTAGCGGGAGCAGCCGAGCAGTACTTC
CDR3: CASSGGGLAGAAEQYF

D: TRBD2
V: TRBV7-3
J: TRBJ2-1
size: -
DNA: TGTGCCAGCAGCTTAAAGGCGGCTAGCGGCGAGCAGTTCTTC
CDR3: CASSLKAASGEQFF

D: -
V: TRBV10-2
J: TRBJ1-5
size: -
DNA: TGCGCCACCGGCGAAGTCGGTGTATCGTGGCAGCCCCAGCATTTT
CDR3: CATGEVGVSWQPQHF

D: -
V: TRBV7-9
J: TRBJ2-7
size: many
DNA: TGTGCCAGCAGCCCCCCCGGCAGTCGACGGGACGAGCAGTACTTC
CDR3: CASSPPGSRRDEQYF

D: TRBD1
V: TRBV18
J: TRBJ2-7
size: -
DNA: TGTGCCAGCTCACCCTCTGGGACAGCGAGGTACGAGCAGTACTTC
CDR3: CASSPSGTARYEQYF

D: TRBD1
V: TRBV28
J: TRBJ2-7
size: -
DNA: TGTGCCAGCAGCCGACAGGGATTCGCATACGAGCAGTACTTC
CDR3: CASSRQGFAYEQYF

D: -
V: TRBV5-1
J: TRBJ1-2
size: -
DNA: TGTGCCAGCAGAGAGGCCGGGAAGGGCTATGGCTACACCTTC
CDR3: CASREAGKGYGYTF

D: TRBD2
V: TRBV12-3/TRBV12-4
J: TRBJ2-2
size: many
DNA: TGTGCCAGCAGACCGGGAGGGAACACCGGGGAGCTGTTTTTT
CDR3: CASRPGGNTGELFF

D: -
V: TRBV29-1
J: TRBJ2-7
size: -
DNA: TGCAGCGTTAGGGAACCCAGCTACGAGCAGTACTTC
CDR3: CSVREPSYEQYF

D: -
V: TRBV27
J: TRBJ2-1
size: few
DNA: TGTGCCAGCAGTCCCGGGACTCTAGGTTACAATGAGCAGTTCTTC
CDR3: CASSPGTLGYNEQFF

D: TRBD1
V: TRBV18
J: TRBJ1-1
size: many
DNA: TGTGCCAGCTCACCGACAGGGTCGGACACTGAAGCTTTCTTT
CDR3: CASSPTGSDTEAFF

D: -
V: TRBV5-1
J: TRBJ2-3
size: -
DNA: TGCGCCAGCAGGCCCTCCTCCTTAGATACGCAGTATTTT
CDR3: CASRPSSLDTQYF

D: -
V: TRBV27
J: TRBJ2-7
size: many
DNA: TGTGCCAGCAGTTCCCAGAGCTCCCCCTCCTACGAGCAGTACTTC
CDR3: CASSSQSSPSYEQYF

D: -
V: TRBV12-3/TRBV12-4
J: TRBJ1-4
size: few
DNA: TGTGCCAGCAGTCCGGACAACTCGGGCGAAAAACTGTTTTTT
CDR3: CASSPDNSGEKLFF

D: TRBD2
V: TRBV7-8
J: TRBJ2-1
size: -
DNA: TGTGCCAGCAGCTCCGAGGGAGGGACGCTCTACAATGAGCAGTTCTTC
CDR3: CASSSEGGTLYNEQFF

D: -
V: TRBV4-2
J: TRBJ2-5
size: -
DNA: TGTGCCAGCAGCCAAGAGGGGCAGCGCCAAGAGACCCAGTACTTC
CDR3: CASSQEGQRQETQYF

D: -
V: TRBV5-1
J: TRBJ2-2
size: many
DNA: TGCGCCAGCAGCTTAAGTCAGGGCGAGACCGGGGAGCTGTTTTTT
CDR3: CASSLSQGETGELFF

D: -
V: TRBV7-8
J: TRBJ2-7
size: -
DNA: TGTGCCAGCAGCTCCCCAGTCCAAGCGAGAGGGCGCGAGCAGTACTTC
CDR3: CASSSPVQARGREQYF

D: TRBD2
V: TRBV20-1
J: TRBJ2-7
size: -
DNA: TGCAGTGCTAGAGATGTACTAGCGGGGTCCTACGAGCAGTACTTC
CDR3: CSARDVLAGSYEQYF

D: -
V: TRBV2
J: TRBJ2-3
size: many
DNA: TGTGCCAGCAGTTCCGGGACTGCTTTCACAGATACGCAGTATTTT
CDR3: CASSSGTAFTDTQYF

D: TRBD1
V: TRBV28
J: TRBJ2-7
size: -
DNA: TGTGCCAGCAGCGCCATAGGGGGCGGCCGCTACGAGCAGTACTTC
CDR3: CASSAIGGGRYEQYF

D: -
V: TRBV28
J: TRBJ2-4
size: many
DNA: TGTGCCAGCAGTTTCGGGGGAACCCGCAAAAACATTCAGTACTTC
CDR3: CASSFGGTRKNIQYF

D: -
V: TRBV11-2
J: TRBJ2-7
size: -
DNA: TGTGCCAGCAGCTTAAGGGGCTCGAGAGACGAGCAGTACTTC
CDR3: CASSLRGSRDEQYF

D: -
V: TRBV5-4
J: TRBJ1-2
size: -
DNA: TGTGCCAGCAGACGTGACAGTTATACCGACTATGGCTACACCTTC
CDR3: CASRRDSYTDYGYTF

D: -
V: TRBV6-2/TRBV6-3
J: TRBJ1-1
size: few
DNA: TGTGCCAGCAGTTCGGGGGTTCAGACCACTGAAGCTTTCTTT
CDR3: CASSSGVQTTEAFF

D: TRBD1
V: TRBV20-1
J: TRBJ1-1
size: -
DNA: TGCAGTGCTAGAGATAGGGGACAGGAAGGCTTGTATCGCGCTTTCTTT
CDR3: CSARDRGQEGLYRAFF

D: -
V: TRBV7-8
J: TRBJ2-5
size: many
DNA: TGTGCCAGCAGCTTAGTCGGTCCGGGACACCCTGGAGAAGAGACCCAGTACTTC
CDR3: CASSLVGPGHPGEETQYF

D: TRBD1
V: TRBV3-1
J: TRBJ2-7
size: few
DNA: TGTGCCAGCAGCCAAGTGACAGGGGGCGAGCAGTACTTC
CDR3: CASSQVTGGEQYF

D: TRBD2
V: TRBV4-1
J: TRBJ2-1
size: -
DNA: TGCGCCAGCAGCCAAGCCGGACTAGCGGTTTACAATGAGCAGTTCTTC
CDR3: CASSQAGLAVYNEQFF

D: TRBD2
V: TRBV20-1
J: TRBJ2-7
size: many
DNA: TGCAGTGGCACGGGAGGGACCGAGAGCTCCTACGAGCAGTACTTC
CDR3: CSGTGGTESSYEQYF

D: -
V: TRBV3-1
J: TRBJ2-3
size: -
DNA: TGTGCCAGCGCTCGTCTAGCGACGGATACGCAGTATTTT
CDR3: CASARLATDTQYF

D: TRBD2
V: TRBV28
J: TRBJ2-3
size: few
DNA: TGTGCCAGCAGTTCCGGACTAGAGGGCCCCACAGATACGCAGTATTTT
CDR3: CASSSGLEGPTDTQYF

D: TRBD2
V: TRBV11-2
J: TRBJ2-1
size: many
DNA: TGTGCCAGCAGCTTCGGGACTAGCGCGAATGAGCAGTTCTTC
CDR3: CASSFGTSANEQFF

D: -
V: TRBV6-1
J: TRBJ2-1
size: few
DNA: TGTGCCAGCAGCTCCACGGGACATGAGCAGTTCTTC
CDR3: CASSSTGHEQFF

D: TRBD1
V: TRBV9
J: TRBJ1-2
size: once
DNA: TGTGCCAGCAGCGTACAGGGGGCAGACTATGGCTACACCTTC
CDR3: CASSVQGADYGYTF

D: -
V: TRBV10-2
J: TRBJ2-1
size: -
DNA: TGCGCCAGCAGCCTACTAGTGCCTGAGCAGTTCTTC
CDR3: CASSLLVPEQFF